This TCR beta chain came from a study of T cell responses to AZD1222 COVID-19 vaccine. Overall study results and limits: Donors skewed white British and female; clonal diversity was possibly underestimated. Among vaccine-associated CD4 TCRs, coverage spanned spike, with dominance at 160-218 and 743-854. Per reports, nearly half of all spike-specific TCRs target regions that are unmutated in variants.

Sequenced by immunoSEQ multiplex PCR; TCRdb stores in-frame clones only, minus some. This table has more than 110,000 clones, about 92% appearing once. With regard to this clone: Its target is not known.

CDR1 SGHRS and CDR2 YFSETQ come from the germline V gene. Germline trimming cut 5 bases from V and 2 bases from J; bases unmatched to any gene: 7. The length of the CDR3 is 16 residues. The sequenced sample was peripheral blood, obtained on day 0 of AZD1222 vaccination. The sequence was collected from an adult in good health. The rearrangement joins TRBV5-1 to TRBJ2-2; 9 bases match TRBD1. The CDR3 spells CASRLTGQGNTGELFF. DNA of the CDR3: TGCGCCAGCAGGTTGACGGGACAGGGCAACACCGGGGAGCTGTTTTTT.